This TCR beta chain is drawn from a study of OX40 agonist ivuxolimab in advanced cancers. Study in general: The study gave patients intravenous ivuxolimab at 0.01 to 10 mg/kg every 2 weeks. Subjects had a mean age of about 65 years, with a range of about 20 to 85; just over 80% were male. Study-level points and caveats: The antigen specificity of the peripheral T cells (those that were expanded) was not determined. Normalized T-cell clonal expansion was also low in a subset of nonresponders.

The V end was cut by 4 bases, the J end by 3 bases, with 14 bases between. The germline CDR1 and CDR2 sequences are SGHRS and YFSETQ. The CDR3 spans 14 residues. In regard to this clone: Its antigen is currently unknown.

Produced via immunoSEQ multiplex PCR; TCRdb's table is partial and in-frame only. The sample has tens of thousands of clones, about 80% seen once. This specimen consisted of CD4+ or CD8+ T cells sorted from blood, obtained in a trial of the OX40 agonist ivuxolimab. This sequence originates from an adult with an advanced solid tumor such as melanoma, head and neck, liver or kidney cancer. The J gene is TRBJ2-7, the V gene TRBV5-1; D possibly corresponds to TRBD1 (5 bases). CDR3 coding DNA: TGCGCCAGCAGCCTGAAGACAGCCTACTACGAGCAGTACTTC. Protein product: CASSLKTAYYEQYF.